This T cell receptor (beta chain) was captured in a study of blood T cells in healthy people across ages. Study-wide results and limits: Estimates drawn from one million T cells were deemed to understate diversity.

A word on this clonotype: Its specificity is not known.

This CDR3 comprises 17 residues. Germline V gene data show CDR1 as MNHNS and CDR2 as SASEGT. The germline V and J ends were trimmed by 2 bases and 2 bases, with 18 bases remaining between them. With a J-beta primer mix and a sample-barcoded 5' primer, a second PCR ran about 7 to 12 cycles. Every sample gave at least 2.5 million paired-end reads containing CDR3. Each CDR3 protein gets one entry after TCRdb re-called the 5' RACE reads with MiXCR. The data contain 1.5 million to 2 million distinct CDR3 sequences, 28% of them singletons. Input material: blood. The rearrangement uses TRBV6-1 and TRBJ1-1; D is undetermined. The TCR sequence derives from a woman under 40 in good health. In nucleotides, the CDR3 is TGTGCCAGCAGTGAAAGTACCCAAGGACGGATCAACACTGAAGCTTTCTTT. Its translation: CASSESTQGRINTEAFF.